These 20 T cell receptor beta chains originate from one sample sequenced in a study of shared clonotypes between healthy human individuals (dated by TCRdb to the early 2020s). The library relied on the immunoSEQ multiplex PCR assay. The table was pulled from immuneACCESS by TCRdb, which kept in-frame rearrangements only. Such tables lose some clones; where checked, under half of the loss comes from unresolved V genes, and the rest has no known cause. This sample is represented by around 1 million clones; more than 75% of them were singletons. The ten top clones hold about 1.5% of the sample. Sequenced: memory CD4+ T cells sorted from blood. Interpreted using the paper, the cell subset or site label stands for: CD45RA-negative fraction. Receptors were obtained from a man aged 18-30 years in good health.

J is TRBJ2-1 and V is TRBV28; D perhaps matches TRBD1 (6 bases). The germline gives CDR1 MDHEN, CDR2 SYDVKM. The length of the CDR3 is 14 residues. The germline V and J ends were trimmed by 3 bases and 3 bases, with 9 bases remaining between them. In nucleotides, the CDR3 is TGTGCCAGCAGTTTCTTGACAGGCTACAATGAGCAGTTCTTC. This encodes CASSFLTGYNEQFF.

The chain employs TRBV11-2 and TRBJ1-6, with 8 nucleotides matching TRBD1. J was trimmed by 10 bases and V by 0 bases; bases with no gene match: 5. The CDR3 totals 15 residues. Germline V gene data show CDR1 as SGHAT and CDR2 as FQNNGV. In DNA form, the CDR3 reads TGTGCCAGCAGCTTAGATGGGACAGGCACCTCACCCCTCCACTTT. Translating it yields CASSLDGTGTSPLHF. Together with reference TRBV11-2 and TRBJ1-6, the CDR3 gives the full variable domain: EAGVAQSPRYKIIEKRQSVAFWCNPISGHATLYWYQQILGQGPKLLIQFQNNGVVDDSQLPKDRFSAERLKGVDSTLKIQPAKLEDSAVYLCASSLDGTGTSPLHFGNGTRLTVT.

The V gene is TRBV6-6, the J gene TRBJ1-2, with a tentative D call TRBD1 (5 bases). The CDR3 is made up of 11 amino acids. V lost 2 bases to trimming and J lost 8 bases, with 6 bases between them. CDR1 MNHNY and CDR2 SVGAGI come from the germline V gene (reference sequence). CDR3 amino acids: CASSYRGGYTF. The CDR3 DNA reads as TGTGCCAGCAGTTACCGGGGCGGCTACACCTTC.

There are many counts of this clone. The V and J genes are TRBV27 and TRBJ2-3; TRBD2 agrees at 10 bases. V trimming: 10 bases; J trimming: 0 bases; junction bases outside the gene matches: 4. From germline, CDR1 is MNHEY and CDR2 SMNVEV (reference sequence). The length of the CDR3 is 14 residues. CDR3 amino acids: CATRLAGSTDTQYF. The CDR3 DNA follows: TGTGCCACCAGACTAGCGGGCAGCACAGATACGCAGTATTTT.

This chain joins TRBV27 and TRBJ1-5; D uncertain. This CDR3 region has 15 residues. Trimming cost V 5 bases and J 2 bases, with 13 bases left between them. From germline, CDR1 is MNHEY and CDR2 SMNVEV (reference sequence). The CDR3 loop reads CASSPEPRGNQPQHF. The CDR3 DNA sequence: TGTGCCAGCAGTCCCGAACCGCGGGGCAATCAGCCCCAGCATTTT.

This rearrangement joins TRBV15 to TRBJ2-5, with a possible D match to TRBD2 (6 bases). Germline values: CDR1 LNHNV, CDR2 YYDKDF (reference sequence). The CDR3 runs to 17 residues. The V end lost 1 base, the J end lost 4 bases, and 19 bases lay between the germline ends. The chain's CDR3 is CATSRGRLGGAVETQYF. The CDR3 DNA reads TGTGCCACCAGCAGAGGTCGTCTCGGCGGGGCGGTAGAGACCCAGTACTTC.

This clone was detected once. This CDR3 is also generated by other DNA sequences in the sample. This chain's CDR3 is CASSLSGTDTQYF. The CDR3 DNA is TGCGCCAGCAGCTTGTCAGGCACAGATACGCAGTATTTT. V gene TRBV5-1 combines with J gene TRBJ2-3, with no clear D. CDR3 length: 13 amino acids. Germline V gene sequence: CDR1 SGHRS, CDR2 YFSETQ. Trimming cost V 1 base and J 1 base, with 4 bases left between them.

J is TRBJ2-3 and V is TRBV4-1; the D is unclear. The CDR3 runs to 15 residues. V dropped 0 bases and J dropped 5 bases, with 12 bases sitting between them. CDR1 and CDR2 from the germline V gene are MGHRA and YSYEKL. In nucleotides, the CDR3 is TGCGCCAGCAGCCAAGAGGCGGCGGTTCTAGATACGCAGTATTTT. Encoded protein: CASSQEAAVLDTQYF.

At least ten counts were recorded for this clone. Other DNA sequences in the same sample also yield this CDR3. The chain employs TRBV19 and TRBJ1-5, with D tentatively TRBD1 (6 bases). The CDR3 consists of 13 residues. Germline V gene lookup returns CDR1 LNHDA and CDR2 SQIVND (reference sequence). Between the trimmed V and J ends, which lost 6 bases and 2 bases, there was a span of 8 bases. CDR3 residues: CASSRGGNQPQHF. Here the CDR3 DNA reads TGTGCCAGTAGCAGGGGTGGCAATCAGCCCCAGCATTTT.

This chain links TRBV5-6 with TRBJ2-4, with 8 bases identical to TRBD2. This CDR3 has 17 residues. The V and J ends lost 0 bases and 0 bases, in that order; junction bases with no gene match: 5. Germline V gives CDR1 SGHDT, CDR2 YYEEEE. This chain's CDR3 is CASSLAGGPIAKNIQYF. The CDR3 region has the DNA TGTGCCAGCAGCTTGGCGGGAGGGCCAATAGCCAAAAACATTCAGTACTTC.

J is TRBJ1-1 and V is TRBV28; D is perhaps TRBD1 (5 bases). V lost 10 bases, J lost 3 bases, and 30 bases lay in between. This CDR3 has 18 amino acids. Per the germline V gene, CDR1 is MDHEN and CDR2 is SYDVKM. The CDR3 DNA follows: TGTGCCACCCTCCGAAGGGACCAGGTCACAGGAAGGTACACTGAAGCTTTCTTT. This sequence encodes CATLRRDQVTGRYTEAFF.

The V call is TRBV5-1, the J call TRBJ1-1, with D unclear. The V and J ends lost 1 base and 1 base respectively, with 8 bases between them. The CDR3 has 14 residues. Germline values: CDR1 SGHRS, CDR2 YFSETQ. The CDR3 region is CASSLTDPNTEAFF. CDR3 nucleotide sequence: TGCGCCAGCAGCTTGACCGACCCGAACACTGAAGCTTTCTTT.

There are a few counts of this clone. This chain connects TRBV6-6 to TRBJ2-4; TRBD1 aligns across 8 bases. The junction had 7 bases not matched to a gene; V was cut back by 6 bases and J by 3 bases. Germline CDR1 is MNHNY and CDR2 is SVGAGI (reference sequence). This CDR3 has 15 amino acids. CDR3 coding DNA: TGTGCCAGCAGGGAGGACAGGGTGGGCAAAAACATTCAGTACTTC. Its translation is CASREDRVGKNIQYF.

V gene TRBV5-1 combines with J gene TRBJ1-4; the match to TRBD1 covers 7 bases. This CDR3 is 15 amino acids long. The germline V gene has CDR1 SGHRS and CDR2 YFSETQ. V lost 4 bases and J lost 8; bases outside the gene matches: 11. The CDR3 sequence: CASSQWTGRDEKLFF. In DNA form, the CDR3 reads TGCGCCAGCAGCCAATGGACAGGACGGGACGAAAAACTGTTTTTT.

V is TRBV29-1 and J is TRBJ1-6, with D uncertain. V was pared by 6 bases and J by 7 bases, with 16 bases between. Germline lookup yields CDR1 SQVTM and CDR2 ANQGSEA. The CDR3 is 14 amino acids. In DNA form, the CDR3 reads TGCAGCGTCGCCGCCGGAGGTTGGAATTCACCCCTCCACTTT. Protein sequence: CSVAAGGWNSPLHF.

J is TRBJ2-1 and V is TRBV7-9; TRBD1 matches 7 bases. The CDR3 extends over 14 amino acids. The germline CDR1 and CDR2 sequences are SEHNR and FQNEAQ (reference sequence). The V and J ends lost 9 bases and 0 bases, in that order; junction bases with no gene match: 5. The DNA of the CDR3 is TGTGCCAGTACGGCAGGGGGCTCCTACAATGAGCAGTTCTTC. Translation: CASTAGGSYNEQFF.

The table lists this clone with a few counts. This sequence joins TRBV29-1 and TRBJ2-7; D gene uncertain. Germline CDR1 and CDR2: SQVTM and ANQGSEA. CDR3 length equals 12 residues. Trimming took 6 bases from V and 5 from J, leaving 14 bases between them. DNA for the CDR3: TGCAGCGTAGCCCAGTTAAGGGACGAGCAGTACTTC. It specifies CSVAQLRDEQYF.

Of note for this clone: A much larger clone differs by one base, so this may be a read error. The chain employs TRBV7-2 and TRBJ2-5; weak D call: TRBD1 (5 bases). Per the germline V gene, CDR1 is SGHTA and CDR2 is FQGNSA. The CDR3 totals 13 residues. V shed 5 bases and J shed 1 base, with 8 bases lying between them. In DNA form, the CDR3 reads TGTGCCAGCAGCACCAGGGTCCAAGAGACCCAGTACTTC. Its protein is CASSTRVQETQYF.

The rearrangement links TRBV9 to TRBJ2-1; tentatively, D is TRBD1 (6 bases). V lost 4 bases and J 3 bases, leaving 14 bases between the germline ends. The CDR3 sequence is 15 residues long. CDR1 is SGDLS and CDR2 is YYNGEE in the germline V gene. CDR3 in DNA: TGTGCCAGCAGCCCTCGGACAGCTATCTACAATGAGCAGTTCTTC. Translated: CASSPRTAIYNEQFF. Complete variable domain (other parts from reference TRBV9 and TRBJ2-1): DSGVTQTPKHLITATGQRVTLRCSPRSGDLSVYWYQQSLDQGLQFLIQYYNGEERAKGNILERFSAQQFPDLHSELNLSSLELGDSALYFCASSPRTAIYNEQFFGPGTRLTVL.

The CDR3 region has the DNA TGTGCCAGCAGCTTGGAGTGGGGCTTGAGCACAGATACGCAGTATTTT. It codes for CASSLEWGLSTDTQYF. V and J are TRBV5-5 and TRBJ2-3; tentative D call: TRBD1 (5 bases). The CDR3 has 16 amino acids. Germline-derived CDR1 and CDR2 are SGHKS and YYEKEE (reference sequence). V lost 0 bases, J lost 0 bases, and 11 bases lay in between.